This TCR beta chain was sequenced in a study of identical twins' blood T cells. Study results and limitations: Each donor's most abundant TCRbeta clonotypes shared more CDR3 sequences with her twin than unrelated donors.

Sample barcodes were added at both library ends during cDNA synthesis. TCRdb ran MiXCR on the 5' RACE reads and lists one entry per CDR3 protein. The sample lists 350,000 to 400,000 distinct CDR3 sequences, about 28% seen once, with 6.1% in the top ten. Six healthy women, forming three identical twin pairs, donated samples. Trimming left V 3 bases short and J 6 bases short, with 10 bases between. The germline V gene encodes CDR1 SGHDT and CDR2 YYEEEE. The CDR3 consists of 12 residues. Points on this clonotype: Its matching antigen is unknown.

J is TRBJ2-7 and V is TRBV5-6; D remains unclear. The source material was PBMCs. This receptor was taken from a woman aged 18 to 49 in good health. As DNA, the CDR3 is TGTGCCAGCAGCTATAGGTTCGGCGAGCAGTACTTC. Its translation is CASSYRFGEQYF.